The 26 T cell receptor beta chains below all came from one sample that was sequenced in a study of PD-1 blockade in classical Hodgkin lymphoma. Produced via immunoSEQ multiplex PCR; TCRdb's table is partial and in-frame only. The sample lists tens of thousands of clones; over 80% were seen once. Each patient's relapse followed autologous stem cell transplantation, and brentuximab vedotin exposure varied. The source was peripheral blood mononuclear cells (PBMCs), collected at baseline. Source of these receptors: a human donor with classical Hodgkin lymphoma.

The chain links TRBV5-1 to TRBJ2-3; 16 bases fit TRBD2. V lost 0 bases and J lost 4; bases outside the gene matches: 2. Germline lookup yields CDR1 SGHRS and CDR2 YFSETQ. CDR3 length: 17 amino acids. The DNA for the CDR3 is TGCGCCAGCAGCTTGGAGGGACTAGCGGGAGGGCCAGATACGCAGTATTTT. It translates to CASSLEGLAGGPDTQYF.

The rearrangement links TRBV11-2 to TRBJ2-1, with D maybe TRBD2 (5 bases). The CDR3 runs to 16 residues. Germline assignment: CDR1 SGHAT and CDR2 FQNNGV. V was pared by 2 bases and J by 4 bases, with 15 bases between. The CDR3 DNA sequence: TGTGCCAGCAGCTTATATCGGGAAGAATTTTACAATGAGCAGTTCTTC. It specifies CASSLYREEFYNEQFF.

The V gene is TRBV4-1, the J gene TRBJ2-6, with 11 bases that match TRBD1. The V segment lost 4 bases and the J segment 2 bases; nucleotides outside the gene matches: 16. The CDR3 runs to 21 residues. Germline lookup yields CDR1 MGHRA and CDR2 YSYEKL. This CDR3 is CASSRVPVAGTGGTGANVLTF. The CDR3 DNA follows: TGCGCCAGCAGCCGGGTTCCGGTGGCCGGGACAGGGGGGACTGGGGCCAACGTCCTGACTTTC.

The chain carries TRBV11-1 and TRBJ2-2; 8 bases align to TRBD2. The V gene's germline CDR1 is SGHAT and CDR2 FQDESV (reference sequence). V shed 1 base, J shed 8 bases, and the junction held 6 bases outside the gene matches. This CDR3 is built from 15 residues. The CDR3 DNA sequence: TGTGCCAGCAGCTTAGATCCGGGAGGGGCGGGGGAGCTGTTTTTT. Protein sequence: CASSLDPGGAGELFF.

The chain combines TRBV21-1 with TRBJ2-1. TRBV21-1 is a documented pseudogene. This CDR3 is 17 amino acids long. As DNA, the CDR3 is TGTGCCAGCAGCAAAGGTAACGGGCCGAGCTCCTACAATGAGCAGTTCTTC. This codes for CASSKGNGPSSYNEQFF.

The J gene is TRBJ2-7, the V gene TRBV5-1; D is possibly TRBD1 (6 bases). V lost 0 bases and J 2 bases, leaving 9 bases between the germline ends. The CDR3 contains 14 residues. The V gene's germline CDR1 is SGHRS and CDR2 YFSETQ. CDR3 sequence reads: CASSLADSTYEQYF. The CDR3 bases are TGCGCCAGCAGCTTGGCGGACAGTACCTACGAGCAGTACTTC.

V usage is TRBV5-5 and J usage is TRBJ1-1; D gene unclear. V was trimmed by 4 bases and J by 3 bases, leaving 10 bases between them. This CDR3 has 13 amino acids. Germline V CDR1 and CDR2: SGHKS, YYEKEE (reference sequence). CDR3 DNA: TGTGCCAGCAGCAGTTTACCTGACACTGAAGCTTTCTTT. This gives the protein CASSSLPDTEAFF. Complete variable domain (other parts from reference TRBV5-5 and TRBJ1-1): DAGVTQSPTHLIKTRGQQVTLRCSPISGHKSVSWYQQVLGQGPQFIFQYYEKEERGRGNFPDRFSARQFPNYSSELNVNALLLGDSALYLCASSSLPDTEAFFGQGTRLTVV.

The V and J genes are TRBV2 and TRBJ1-3; D remains unclear. Germline V gives CDR1 SNHLY, CDR2 FYNNEI. Deletions cut 9 bases from V and 0 bases from J, with 9 bases between. The CDR3 extends over 13 amino acids. The chain's CDR3 is CARTRTSGNTIYF. CDR3 DNA: TGTGCCAGGACGAGGACCTCTGGAAACACCATATATTTT.

The gene calls are TRBV27 and TRBJ1-2; the D gene is possibly TRBD1 (5 bases). The CDR3 is 17 amino acids. Trimming removed 0 bases from V and 2 bases from J, with 16 bases in between. The germline V gene has CDR1 MNHEY and CDR2 SMNVEV (reference sequence). The CDR3 coding sequence is TGTGCCAGCAGTTTATCTCCAGGGACGAACGACAACTATGGCTACACCTTC. It codes for CASSLSPGTNDNYGYTF.

By sample fraction, this clone is medium-sized (0.01 to 0.1%). The CDR3 DNA reads as TGCAGCGTTCTTCAAACGTTTGTCTATGGCTACACCTTC. Residues: CSVLQTFVYGYTF. The chain joins TRBV29-1 to TRBJ1-2; no reliable D call. The V gene's germline CDR1 is SQVTM and CDR2 ANQGSEA. V was clipped by 5 bases and J by 4 bases, with 14 bases between them. This CDR3 has 13 residues.

This chain connects TRBV6-5 to TRBJ1-1, with no clear D. CDR1 MNHEY and CDR2 SVGAGI come from the germline V gene. The CDR3 is 15 residues long. V was clipped by 5 bases and J by 0 bases, with 13 bases between them. CDR3 nucleotides: TGTGCCAGCAGTCGGGCCGCCCTGATGAACACTGAAGCTTTCTTT. Translation: CASSRAALMNTEAFF.

This clone is a singleton in its sample. The V gene is TRBV7-6, the J gene TRBJ2-3; TRBD2 is a possible D gene (6 bases). CDR1 SGHVS and CDR2 FNYEAQ come from the germline V gene. The V end lost 3 bases, the J end lost 2 bases, and 12 bases lay between the germline ends. The CDR3 has 15 amino acids. CDR3 bases: TGTGCCAGCAGCTTTTTAGCGGAATTCACAGATACGCAGTATTTT. As protein: CASSFLAEFTDTQYF.

The chain has TRBV4-3 and TRBJ2-1; 8 nucleotides align to TRBD1. This CDR3 contains 15 residues. V trimming: 4 bases; J trimming: 6 bases; junction bases outside the gene matches: 8. Germline assignment: CDR1 LGHNA and CDR2 YSLEER. In DNA form, the CDR3 reads TGCGCCAGCAGCCCCGACAGGGGCTCAGGCAATGAGCAGTTCTTC. Protein sequence: CASSPDRGSGNEQFF.

The genes are TRBV7-2 and TRBJ2-5; 8 bases fit TRBD1. The V segment lost 5 bases and the J segment 2 bases; nucleotides outside the gene matches: 7. The CDR3 has 15 amino acids. Germline CDR1 is SGHTA and CDR2 is FQGNSA. This chain's CDR3 is CASSPQDREQETQYF. In DNA, the CDR3 is TGTGCCAGCAGCCCCCAGGACAGGGAACAAGAGACCCAGTACTTC.

CDR3 sequence reads: CASSGAGTGQYF. CDR3 sequence (DNA): TGTGCCAGCAGCGGGGCTGGGACAGGGCAGTACTTC. This chain uses TRBV6-6 with TRBJ2-7; 8 nucleotides line up with TRBD1. Germline values: CDR1 MNHNY, CDR2 SVGAGI (reference sequence). This CDR3 region has 12 residues. Trimming at V came to 6 bases and at J to 9 bases, leaving 7 bases not matched to a gene.

The chain uses TRBV28 and TRBJ1-1; TRBD1 is a possible D gene (6 bases). The CDR3 has 15 residues. Trimming took 4 bases from V and 2 from J, leaving 14 bases between them. Per germline, CDR1 MDHEN and CDR2 SYDVKM. As DNA, the CDR3 is TGTGCCAGCAGTTGGGGGCCGGGACACAACACTGAAGCTTTCTTT. Its translation: CASSWGPGHNTEAFF.

The V and J genes are TRBV5-1 and TRBJ1-6, with 10 bases that match TRBD1. There are 16 residues in the CDR3. From germline, CDR1 is SGHRS and CDR2 YFSETQ. Losses at the gene ends were 5 bases for V and 9 bases for J; bases not matched to a gene: 11. The CDR3 reads CASRTRPGQGSSPLHF. The CDR3 DNA reads TGCGCCAGCAGGACCCGACCGGGACAGGGGTCTTCACCCCTCCACTTT.

This chain joins TRBV10-1 and TRBJ1-1; D gene unclear. Per the germline V gene, CDR1 is WNHNN and CDR2 is SYGVQD (reference sequence). Deletions cut 3 bases from V and 9 bases from J, with 8 bases between. This CDR3 comprises 11 residues. The CDR3 here is CASSDGPQAFF. The CDR3 bases are TGCGCCAGCAGTGACGGGCCCCAAGCTTTCTTT.

This clone was recorded only once. The chain has TRBV25-1 and TRBJ2-1; perhaps TRBD2 as D (6 bases). Trimming took off 6 bases at V and 5 bases at J, with 11 bases between the two ends. Germline V gene data show CDR1 as MGHDK and CDR2 as SYGVNS. CDR3 length equals 13 residues. In DNA form, the CDR3 reads TGTGCCAGCAGCGGGAGCGCGGACAATGAGCAGTTCTTC. It translates to CASSGSADNEQFF.

The V call is TRBV6-5, the J call TRBJ1-2; 9 positions match TRBD1. V lost 4 bases, J lost 4 bases, and 7 bases stayed unmatched. CDR1 and CDR2 from the germline V gene are MNHEY and SVGAGI. The CDR3 has 15 amino acids. This CDR3 is CASSLQGASPYGYTF. Written as DNA, the CDR3 is TGTGCCAGCAGTTTACAGGGGGCTAGTCCCTATGGCTACACCTTC.

This chain links TRBV7-9 with TRBJ1-2; the D gene is possibly TRBD1 (5 bases). Germline values: CDR1 SEHNR, CDR2 FQNEAQ (reference sequence). This CDR3 contains 14 residues. Trimming cost V 5 bases and J 4 bases, with 14 bases left between them. The CDR3 DNA is TGTGCCAGCAGCCCCCTGAGGGGTGGCTATGGCTACACCTTC. As protein: CASSPLRGGYGYTF.

This sequence joins TRBV6-5 and TRBJ2-7; 8 bases fit TRBD1. This CDR3 has 14 residues. V was clipped by 6 bases and J by 4 bases; unmatched bases: 8. The germline V gene encodes CDR1 MNHEY and CDR2 SVGAGI. The chain's CDR3 is CASSSDRGSYEQYF. The DNA for the CDR3 is TGTGCCAGCAGCTCCGACAGGGGATCTTACGAGCAGTACTTC.

The V call is TRBV9, the J call TRBJ2-4; D possibly corresponds to TRBD2 (5 bases). CDR1 is SGDLS, CDR2 YYNGEE, per germline. Trimming removed 4 bases from V and 1 base from J, with 9 bases in between. The CDR3 totals 14 residues. The CDR3 spells CASSPSGAKNIQYF. CDR3 bases: TGTGCCAGCAGCCCAAGCGGTGCCAAAAACATTCAGTACTTC. Full variable domain (remainder filled in from reference TRBV9 and TRBJ2-4): DSGVTQTPKHLITATGQRVTLRCSPRSGDLSVYWYQQSLDQGLQFLIQYYNGEERAKGNILERFSAQQFPDLHSELNLSSLELGDSALYFCASSPSGAKNIQYFGAGTRLSVL.

This chain links TRBV6-6 with TRBJ2-7; 7 bases line up with TRBD1. The CDR3 runs 14 residues. CDR1 MNHNY and CDR2 SVGAGI come from the germline V gene (reference sequence). With V trimmed by 6 bases and J by 3 bases, 8 bases remained unmatched. The CDR3 DNA sequence: TGTGCCAGCAGGAGGGACAGTCTCTACTACGAGCAGTACTTC. Its protein is CASRRDSLYYEQYF.

The rearrangement uses TRBV5-4 and TRBJ2-7; no clear D gene. CDR3 length: 12 amino acids. Germline CDR1 is SGHNT and CDR2 is YYREEE (reference sequence). V dropped 0 bases and J dropped 3 bases, with 4 bases sitting between them. CDR3 sequence: CASSLDVYEQYF. CDR3 coding DNA: TGTGCCAGCAGCTTGGACGTCTACGAGCAGTACTTC.

The chain recombines TRBV27 with TRBJ2-7, with D maybe TRBD2 (6 bases). The CDR3 runs to 17 residues. Germline CDR1 and CDR2: MNHEY and SMNVEV (reference sequence). With 5 bases removed from V and 0 bases from J, the gap between germline ends came to 20 bases. The CDR3 is CASSLSWGGVSSYEQYF. The CDR3 nucleotides read TGTGCCAGCAGTCTCTCCTGGGGCGGGGTTAGCTCCTACGAGCAGTACTTC.